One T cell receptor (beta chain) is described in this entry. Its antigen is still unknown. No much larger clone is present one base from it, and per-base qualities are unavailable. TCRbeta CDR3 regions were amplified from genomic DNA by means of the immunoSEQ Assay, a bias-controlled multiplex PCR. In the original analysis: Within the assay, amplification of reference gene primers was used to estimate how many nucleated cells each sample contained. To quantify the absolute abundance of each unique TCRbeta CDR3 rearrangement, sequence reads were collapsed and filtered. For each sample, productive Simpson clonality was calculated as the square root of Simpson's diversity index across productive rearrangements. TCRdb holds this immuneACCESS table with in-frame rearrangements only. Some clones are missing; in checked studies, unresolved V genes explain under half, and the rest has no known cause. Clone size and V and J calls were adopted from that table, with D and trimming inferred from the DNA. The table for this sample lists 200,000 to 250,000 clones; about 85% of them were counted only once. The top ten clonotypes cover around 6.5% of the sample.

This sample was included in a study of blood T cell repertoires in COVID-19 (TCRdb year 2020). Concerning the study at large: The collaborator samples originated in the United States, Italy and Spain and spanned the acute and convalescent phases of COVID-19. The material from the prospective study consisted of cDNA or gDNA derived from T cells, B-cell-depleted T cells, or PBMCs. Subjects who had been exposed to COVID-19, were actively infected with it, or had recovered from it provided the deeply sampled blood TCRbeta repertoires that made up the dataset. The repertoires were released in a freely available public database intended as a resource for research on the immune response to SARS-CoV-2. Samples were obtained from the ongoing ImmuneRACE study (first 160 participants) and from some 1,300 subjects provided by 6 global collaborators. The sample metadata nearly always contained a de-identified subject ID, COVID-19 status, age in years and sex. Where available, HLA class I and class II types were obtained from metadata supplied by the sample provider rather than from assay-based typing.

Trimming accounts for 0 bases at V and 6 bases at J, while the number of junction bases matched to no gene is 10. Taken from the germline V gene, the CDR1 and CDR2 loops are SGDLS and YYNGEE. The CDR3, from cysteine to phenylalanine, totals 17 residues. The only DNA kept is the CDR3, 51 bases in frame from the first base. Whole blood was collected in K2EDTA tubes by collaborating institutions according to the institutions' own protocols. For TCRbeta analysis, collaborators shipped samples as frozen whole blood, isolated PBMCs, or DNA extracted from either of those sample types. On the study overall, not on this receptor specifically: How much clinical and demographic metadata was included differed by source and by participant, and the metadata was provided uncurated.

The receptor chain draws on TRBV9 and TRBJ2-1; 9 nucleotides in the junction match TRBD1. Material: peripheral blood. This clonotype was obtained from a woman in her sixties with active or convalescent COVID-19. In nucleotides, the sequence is TGTGCCAGCAGCGTAGATTGGAGGACAGGGGATGGCAATGAGCAGTTCTTC. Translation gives CASSVDWRTGDGNEQFF. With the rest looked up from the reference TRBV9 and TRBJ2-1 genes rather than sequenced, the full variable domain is DSGVTQTPKHLITATGQRVTLRCSPRSGDLSVYWYQQSLDQGLQFLIQYYNGEERAKGNILERFSAQQFPDLHSELNLSSLELGDSALYFCASSVDWRTGDGNEQFFGPGTRLTVL.